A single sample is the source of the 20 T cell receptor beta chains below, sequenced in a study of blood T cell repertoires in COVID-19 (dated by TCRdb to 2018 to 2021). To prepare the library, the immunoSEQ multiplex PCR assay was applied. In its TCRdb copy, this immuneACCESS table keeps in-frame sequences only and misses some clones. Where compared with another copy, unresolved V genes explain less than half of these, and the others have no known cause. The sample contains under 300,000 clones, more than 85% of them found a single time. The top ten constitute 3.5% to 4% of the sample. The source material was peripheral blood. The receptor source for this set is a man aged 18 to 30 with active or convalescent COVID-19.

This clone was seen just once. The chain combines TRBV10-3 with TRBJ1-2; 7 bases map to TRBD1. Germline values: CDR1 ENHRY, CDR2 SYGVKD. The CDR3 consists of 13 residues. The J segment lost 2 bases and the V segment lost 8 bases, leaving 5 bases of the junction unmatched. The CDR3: CAIYPGGNYGYTF. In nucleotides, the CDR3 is TGTGCCATCTATCCAGGGGGGAACTATGGCTACACCTTC.

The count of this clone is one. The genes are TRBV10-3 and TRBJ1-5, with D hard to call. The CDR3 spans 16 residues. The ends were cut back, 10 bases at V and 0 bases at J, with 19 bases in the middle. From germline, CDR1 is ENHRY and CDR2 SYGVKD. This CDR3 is CATTSGNRDSNQPQHF. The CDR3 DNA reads TGTGCCACCACTTCCGGGAATCGAGATAGCAATCAGCCCCAGCATTTT.

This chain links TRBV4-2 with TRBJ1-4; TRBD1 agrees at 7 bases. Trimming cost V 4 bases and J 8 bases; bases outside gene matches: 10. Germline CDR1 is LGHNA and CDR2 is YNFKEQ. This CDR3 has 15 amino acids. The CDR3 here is CASSPSGPGGEKLFF. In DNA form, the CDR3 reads TGTGCCAGCAGCCCCTCCGGACCAGGGGGGGAAAAACTGTTTTTT.

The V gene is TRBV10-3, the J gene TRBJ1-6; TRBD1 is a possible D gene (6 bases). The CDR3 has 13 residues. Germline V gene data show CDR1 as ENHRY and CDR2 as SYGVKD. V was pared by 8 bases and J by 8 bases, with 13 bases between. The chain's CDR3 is CAIGQGLDSPLHF. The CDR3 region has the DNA TGTGCCATCGGGCAGGGGTTGGATTCACCCCTCCACTTT.

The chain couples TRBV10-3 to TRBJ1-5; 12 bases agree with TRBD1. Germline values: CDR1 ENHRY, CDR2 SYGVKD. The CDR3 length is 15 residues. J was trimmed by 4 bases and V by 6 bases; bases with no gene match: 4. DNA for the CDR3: TGTGCCATCAGCCGGGACAGGGGGCAGAATCAGCCCCAGCATTTT. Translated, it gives CAISRDRGQNQPQHF.

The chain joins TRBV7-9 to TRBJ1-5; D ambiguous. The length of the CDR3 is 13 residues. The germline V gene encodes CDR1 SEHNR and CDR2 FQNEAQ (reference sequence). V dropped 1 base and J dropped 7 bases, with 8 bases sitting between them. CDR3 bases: TGTGCCAGCAGCTTAGATAGTCGACAGCCCCAGCATTTT. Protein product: CASSLDSRQPQHF.

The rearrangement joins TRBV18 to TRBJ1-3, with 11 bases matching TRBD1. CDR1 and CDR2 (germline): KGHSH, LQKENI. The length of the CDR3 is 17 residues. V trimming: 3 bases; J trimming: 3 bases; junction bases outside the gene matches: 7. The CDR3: CASSPPGQGVLGNTIYF. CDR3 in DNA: TGTGCCAGCTCACCGCCGGGACAGGGGGTTCTTGGAAACACCATATATTTT.

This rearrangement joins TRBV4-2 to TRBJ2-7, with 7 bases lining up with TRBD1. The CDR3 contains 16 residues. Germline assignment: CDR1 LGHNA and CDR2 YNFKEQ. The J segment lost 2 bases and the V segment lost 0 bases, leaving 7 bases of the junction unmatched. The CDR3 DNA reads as TGTGCCAGCAGCCAAGATCTTAAGCAGGGGGCCTACGAGCAGTACTTC. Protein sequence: CASSQDLKQGAYEQYF.

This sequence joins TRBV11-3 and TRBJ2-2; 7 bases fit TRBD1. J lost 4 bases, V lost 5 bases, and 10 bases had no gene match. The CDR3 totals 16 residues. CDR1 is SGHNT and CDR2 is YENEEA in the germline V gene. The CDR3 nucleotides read TGTGCCAGCAGCATCGGAAGGGGGCGCAGCACCGGGGAGCTGTTTTTT. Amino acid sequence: CASSIGRGRSTGELFF.

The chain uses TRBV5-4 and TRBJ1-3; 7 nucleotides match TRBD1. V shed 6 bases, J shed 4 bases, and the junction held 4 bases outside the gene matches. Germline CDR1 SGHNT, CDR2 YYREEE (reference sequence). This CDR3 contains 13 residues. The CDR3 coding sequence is TGTGCCAGCACCAAACAGGGGGGAAACACCATATATTTT. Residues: CASTKQGGNTIYF.

In nucleotides, the CDR3 is TGTGCCAGCAGTTACTCGACGGGGGGAAAAGAGACCCAGTACTTC. This codes for CASSYSTGGKETQYF. The chain recombines TRBV6-5 with TRBJ2-5; 7 nucleotides match TRBD2. Germline loops: CDR1 MNHEY, CDR2 SVGAGI. The CDR3 has 15 amino acids. The J segment lost 3 bases and the V segment lost 0 bases, leaving 4 bases of the junction unmatched.

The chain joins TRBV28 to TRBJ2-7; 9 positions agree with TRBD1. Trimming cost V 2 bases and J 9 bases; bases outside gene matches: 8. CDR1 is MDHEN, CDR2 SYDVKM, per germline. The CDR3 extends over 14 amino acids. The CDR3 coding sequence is TGTGCCAGCAGTTTAATGGGACAGGGAGGAAGGCAGTACTTC. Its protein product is CASSLMGQGGRQYF.

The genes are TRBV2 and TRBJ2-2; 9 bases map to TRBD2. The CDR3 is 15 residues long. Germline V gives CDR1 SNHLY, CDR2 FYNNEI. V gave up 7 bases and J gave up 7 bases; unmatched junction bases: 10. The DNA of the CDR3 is TGTGCCAGCAAACAGGGGACTAGCCCTGACGGGGAGCTGTTTTTT. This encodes CASKQGTSPDGELFF.

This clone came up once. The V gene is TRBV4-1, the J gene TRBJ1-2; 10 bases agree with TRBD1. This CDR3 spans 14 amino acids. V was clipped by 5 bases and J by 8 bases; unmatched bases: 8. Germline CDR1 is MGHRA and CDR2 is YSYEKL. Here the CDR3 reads CASSYTGTGVGYTF. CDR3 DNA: TGCGCCAGCAGCTACACCGGGACAGGGGTCGGCTACACCTTC.

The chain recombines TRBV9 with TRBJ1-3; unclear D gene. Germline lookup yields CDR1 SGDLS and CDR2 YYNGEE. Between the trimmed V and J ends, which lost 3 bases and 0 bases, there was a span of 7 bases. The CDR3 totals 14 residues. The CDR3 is CASSDLSSGNTIYF. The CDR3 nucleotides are TGTGCCAGCAGCGATCTAAGCTCTGGAAACACCATATATTTT.

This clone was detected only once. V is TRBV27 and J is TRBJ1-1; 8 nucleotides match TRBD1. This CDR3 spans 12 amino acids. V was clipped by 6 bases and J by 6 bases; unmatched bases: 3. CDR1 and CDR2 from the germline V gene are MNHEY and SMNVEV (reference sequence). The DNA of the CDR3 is TGTGCCAGCAGCCCAGGGGGCTCTGAAGCTTTCTTT. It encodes CASSPGGSEAFF.

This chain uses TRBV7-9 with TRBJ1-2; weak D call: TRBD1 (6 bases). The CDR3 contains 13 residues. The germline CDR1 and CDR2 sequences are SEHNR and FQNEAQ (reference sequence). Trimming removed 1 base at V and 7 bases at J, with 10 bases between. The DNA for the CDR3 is TGTGCCAGCAGCTTAGACAGGGATCGTGGCTACACCTTC. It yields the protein CASSLDRDRGYTF.

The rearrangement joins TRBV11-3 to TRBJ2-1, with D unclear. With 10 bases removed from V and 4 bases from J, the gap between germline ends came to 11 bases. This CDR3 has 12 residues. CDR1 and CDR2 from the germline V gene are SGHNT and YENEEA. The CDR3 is CATTNRYNEQFF. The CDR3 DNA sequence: TGTGCCACTACTAATCGTTACAATGAGCAGTTCTTC.

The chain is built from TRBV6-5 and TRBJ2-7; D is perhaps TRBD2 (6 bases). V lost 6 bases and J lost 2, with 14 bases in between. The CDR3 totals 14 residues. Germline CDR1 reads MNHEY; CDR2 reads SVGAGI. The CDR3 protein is CASSRDFSPYEQYF. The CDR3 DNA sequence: TGTGCCAGCAGCCGGGACTTCAGCCCCTACGAGCAGTACTTC.

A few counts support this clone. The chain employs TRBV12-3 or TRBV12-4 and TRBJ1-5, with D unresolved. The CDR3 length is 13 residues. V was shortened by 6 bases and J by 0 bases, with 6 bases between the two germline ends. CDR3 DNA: TGTGCCAGCAGCTACTATAGCAATCAGCCCCAGCATTTT. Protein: CASSYYSNQPQHF.